This T cell receptor (beta chain) was sequenced for a study of blood T cell repertoires in COVID-19. Whole-study context: Sites in the United States, Italy and Spain provided acute and convalescent COVID-19 samples. In each case, the material was cDNA or gDNA derived from T cells, B-cell-depleted T cells, or PBMCs.

The V gene's germline CDR1 is MNHEY and CDR2 SVGAGI. This CDR3 contains 13 residues. The V end lost 6 bases, the J end lost 8 bases, and 16 bases lay between the germline ends. Study processing details: How many nucleated cells were present was estimated from reference gene primer amplification. Repertoires were generated with immunoSEQ multiplex PCR, while TCRdb's copy carries only in-frame clones and drops some. That table furnishes V, J and clone size, whereas the DNA furnished D and trimming. The sample carries roughly 230,000 clones, approximately 85% recorded once. The rearrangement uses TRBV6-5 and TRBJ1-2, with D hard to call. This clonotype was sampled from a man in his forties with acute or convalescent COVID-19. The specimen sequenced was peripheral blood. As DNA, the CDR3 is TGTGCCAGCAGCCCGCGGGTCGATGGCGGCTACACCTTC. Its protein product is CASSPRVDGGYTF.